Shown below are 13 T cell receptor beta chains from a single sample sequenced in a study of response to subunit inactivated influenza vaccine. TCRdb reprocessed the RT-PCR reads with MiXCR, giving one entry per CDR3 protein. The table includes over 800,000 distinct CDR3 sequences, 21% detected once. Sequences were derived from PBMCs from blood, sampled roughly 5 days after vaccination. Receptor source: a man aged 50 to 60 who received an inactivated influenza vaccine.

With respect to this clonotype: One junction end does not reproduce the germline sequence, and a read error may be involved. The genes are TRBV11-1 and TRBJ2-1, with TRBD2 matching 12 bases. Germline CDR1 is SGHAT and CDR2 is FQDESV (reference sequence). The CDR3 runs to 15 residues. DNA of the CDR3: TGTGCCAGCAGCCTAGCGGGAGGGCCGATAAGAGCAGAGTTCTTC. It codes for CASSLAGGPIRAEFF. The full variable domain, with the rest looked up from reference TRBV11-1 and TRBJ2-1, is EAEVAQSPRYKITEKSQAVAFWCDPISGHATLYWYRQILGQGPELLVQFQDESVVDDSQLPKDRFSAERLKGVDSTLKIQPAELGDSAMYLCASSLAGGPIRAEFFGPGTRLTVL.

In its sample, this clonotype was seen a few times. This sequence joins TRBV7-2 and TRBJ1-2, with D possibly matching TRBD1 (5 bases). Trimming removed 3 bases from V and 7 bases from J, with 12 bases in between. This CDR3 comprises 13 residues. CDR1 and CDR2 from the germline V gene are SGHTA and FQGNSA. The CDR3 region is CASSFPDSFGYTF. CDR3 bases: TGTGCCAGCAGCTTCCCAGACAGTTTTGGCTACACCTTC.

This clonotype was found a few times. A much larger clone sits a single nucleotide away, making a read error possible. V gene TRBV7-9 combines with J gene TRBJ2-1, with D possibly being TRBD2 (7 bases). The CDR3 loop spans 17 amino acids. The germline gives CDR1 SEHNR, CDR2 FQNEAQ (reference sequence). CDR3 DNA sequence: TGTTCCAGCAGCTCTCGGGGGGCTCGGGGCTCCTACAATGAGCAGTTCTTC. Encoded protein: CSSSSRGARGSYNEQFF.

This clonotype was observed a handful of times. This sequence joins TRBV29-1 and TRBJ2-7; the match to TRBD2 covers 9 bases. This CDR3 has 13 amino acids. Per germline, CDR1 SQVTM and CDR2 ANQGSEA. Trimming at V came to 4 bases and at J to 2 bases, leaving 3 bases not matched to a gene. The CDR3, as DNA: TGCAGCGTTGGGGCGGGAGGGGCCTACGAGCAGTACTTC. Translated: CSVGAGGAYEQYF.

This chain uses TRBV30 with TRBJ2-1, with 10 bases fitting TRBD2. Trimming removed 0 bases from V and 3 bases from J; junction bases left unmatched: 5. The CDR3 has 16 residues. Germline V gene lookup returns CDR1 GTSNPN and CDR2 SVGIG (reference sequence). The CDR3 region has the DNA TGTGCCTGGAGTGTACTTACTAGCGGGATCTACAATGAGCAGTTCTTC. It codes for CAWSVLTSGIYNEQFF. The full variable domain, with the rest looked up from reference TRBV30 and TRBJ2-1, is SQTIHQWPATLVQPVGSPLSLECTVEGTSNPNLYWYRQAAGRGLQLLFYSVGIGQISSEVPQNLSASRPQDRQFILSSKKLLLSDSGFYLCAWSVLTSGIYNEQFFGPGTRLTVL.

This clonotype turned up a few times. The CDR3 loop reads CASTSQVDRQYF. In nucleotides, the CDR3 is TGCGCCAGCACCTCCCAGGTAGACAGGCAGTACTTC. The chain combines TRBV10-2 with TRBJ2-4; tentatively, D is TRBD1 (6 bases). The CDR3 is made up of 12 amino acids. V was cut by 7 bases and J by 13 bases, with 17 bases left in between. Germline V gene lookup returns CDR1 WSHSY and CDR2 SAAADI.

This clonotype has just a few counts. V is TRBV4-1 and J is TRBJ1-1; 9 nucleotides match TRBD1. Germline CDR1 MGHRA, CDR2 YSYEKL. Trimming removed 2 bases from V and 11 bases from J; junction bases left unmatched: 6. The CDR3 covers 13 residues. Written as DNA, the CDR3 is TGCGCCAGCAGCCAACTTGGGACAGGGCGGGCTTTCTTT. Its translation: CASSQLGTGRAFF.

The V gene is TRBV21-1, the J gene TRBJ2-2; TRBD2 is the table's D call and was not checked against the DNA. TRBV21-1 is recorded as a pseudogene. The CDR3 covers 17 residues. DNA for the CDR3: TGTGCCAGCAGCAATGGGCTAGCGGGTTATAACACCGGGGAGCTGTTTTTT. It codes for CASSNGLAGYNTGELFF.

This clonotype was observed a single time. V is TRBV28 and J is TRBJ2-7, with D possibly TRBD1 on 5 matching bases. Deletions cut 4 bases from V and 3 bases from J, with 10 bases between. From germline, CDR1 is MDHEN and CDR2 SYDVKM. CDR3 length: 13 residues. This chain's CDR3 is CASSSNRNYEQYF. CDR3 coding DNA: TGTGCCAGCAGTTCCAACAGGAACTACGAGCAGTACTTC.

The genes are TRBV12-3 or TRBV12-4 and TRBJ1-5; D might be TRBD1 (6 bases). The CDR3 covers 15 residues. Trimming took 3 bases from V and 7 from J, leaving 16 bases between them. The CDR3 DNA reads TGTGCCAGCAGTTTCGGACAGAGTGCGTTACAGCCCCAGCATTTT. Residues: CASSFGQSALQPQHF.

For the CDR3, the DNA is TGCAGTGCTAGATCAAGCAGCCATATCAATCAGCCCCAGCATTTT. Residues: CSARSSSHINQPQHF. The chain employs TRBV20-1 and TRBJ1-5; D is undetermined. The CDR3 runs 15 residues. The V end lost 2 bases, the J end lost 3 bases, and 14 bases lay between the germline ends. Germline-derived CDR1 and CDR2 are DFQATT and SNEGSKA (reference sequence).

This chain connects TRBV7-8 to TRBJ2-1; the match to TRBD2 covers 9 bases. With 0 bases clipped from V and 8 bases from J, the junction kept 11 bases outside the gene matches. This CDR3 is built from 17 residues. The germline CDR1 and CDR2 sequences are SGHVS and FQNEAQ. This CDR3 reads CASSLAVAGVRGDEQFF. CDR3 DNA: TGTGCCAGCAGCTTAGCGGTAGCGGGAGTGAGAGGAGATGAGCAGTTCTTC.

This clonotype was seen a few times. The V and J genes are TRBV18 and TRBJ2-2; 7 bases fit TRBD1. J gave up 0 bases and V 3 bases, and 4 bases lay outside the gene matches. The CDR3 extends over 16 amino acids. Per germline, CDR1 KGHSH and CDR2 LQKENI. For the CDR3, the DNA is TGTGCCAGCTCACCCGACGACAGGGCGAACACCGGGGAGCTGTTTTTT. This translates into CASSPDDRANTGELFF.